One and the same sample provided the 21 T cell receptor beta chains below, sequenced in a study of spatial heterogeneity in lung cancer. TCRdb used MiXCR to reprocess the 5' RACE reads, holding one entry per CDR3 protein. In the table there are tens of thousands of distinct CDR3 sequences, roughly 13% of which are singletons. The time point is: sample taken at primary tumor resection. TCRs were sequenced from unsorted whole RNA of tumor, nontumor lung or PBMC. Sequencing was performed on PBMCs, taken at surgery. The origin of the receptors is a male donor with early-stage non-small cell lung cancer.

This sequence joins TRBV18 and TRBJ1-1; possibly TRBD1 for D (5 bases). Germline V CDR1 and CDR2: KGHSH, LQKENI. Trimming took off 2 bases at V and 0 bases at J, with 10 bases between the two ends. This CDR3 region has 15 residues. The CDR3 loop is CASSPRGLMNTEAFF. CDR3 nucleotides: TGTGCCAGCTCACCAAGGGGCCTCATGAACACTGAAGCTTTCTTT.

This clonotype appeared a few times. V gene TRBV20-1 combines with J gene TRBJ1-3; D remains unclear. Trimming removed 3 bases at V and 0 bases at J, with 6 bases between. The CDR3 has 13 residues. The germline V gene encodes CDR1 DFQATT and CDR2 SNEGSKA (reference sequence). The CDR3 nucleotides are TGCAGTGCTAGTTACGTCTCTGGAAACACCATATATTTT. This gives the protein CSASYVSGNTIYF.

This clonotype occurred a few times. This chain joins TRBV3-1 and TRBJ2-7, with D unclear. The CDR3 is 13 residues long. CDR1 LGHDT and CDR2 YNNKEL come from the germline V gene (reference sequence). Trimming took off 0 bases at V and 3 bases at J, with 6 bases between the two ends. CDR3 amino acids: CASSQESGYEQYF. The CDR3 DNA sequence: TGTGCCAGCAGCCAAGAATCAGGCTACGAGCAGTACTTC.

The chain uses TRBV19 and TRBJ1-5; D is perhaps TRBD1 (5 bases). CDR1 and CDR2 from the germline V gene are LNHDA and SQIVND (reference sequence). The V gene lost 4 bases and the J gene lost 0 bases, with 13 bases spanning the gap. The CDR3 consists of 16 residues. The CDR3 reads CASSTSRTNSNQPQHF. DNA of the CDR3: TGTGCCAGTAGTACCTCTCGGACAAATAGCAATCAGCCCCAGCATTTT.

CDR3 sequence (DNA): TGTGCCAGCAGTCCTCCCCGGGACAGGTCGGTGTTCTACGGCTACACCTTC. The encoded protein is CASSPPRDRSVFYGYTF. J is TRBJ1-2 and V is TRBV28; 8 bases align to TRBD1. The germline V gene encodes CDR1 MDHEN and CDR2 SYDVKM. The CDR3 contains 17 residues. The V segment lost 5 bases and the J segment 8 bases; nucleotides outside the gene matches: 19.

This clonotype turned up a few times. The rearrangement uses TRBV5-1 and TRBJ1-2; TRBD1 matches at 9 bases. V lost 3 bases, J lost 5 bases, and 2 bases stayed unmatched. The germline CDR1 and CDR2 sequences are SGHRS and YFSETQ. CDR3 length: 13 amino acids. DNA for the CDR3: TGCGCCAGCAGCTCTGGACAGGGGTATGGCTACACCTTC. This codes for CASSSGQGYGYTF. Complete variable domain (other parts from reference TRBV5-1 and TRBJ1-2): KAGVTQTPRYLIKTRGQQVTLSCSPISGHRSVSWYQQTPGQGLQFLFEYFSETQRNKGNFPGRFSGRQFSNSRSEMNVSTLELGDSALYLCASSSGQGYGYTFGSGTRLTVV.

This clonotype was found a few times. This rearrangement joins TRBV6-1 to TRBJ2-3; D gene uncertain. The germline V gene has CDR1 MNHNS and CDR2 SASEGT. This CDR3 has 13 amino acids. V was cut by 10 bases and J by 0 bases, with 11 bases left in between. The CDR3 DNA follows: TGTGCCACCCGTTGGGGAAGCACAGATACGCAGTATTTT. Translated, it gives CATRWGSTDTQYF.

This rearrangement joins TRBV7-3 to TRBJ2-3; 7 positions match TRBD2. The CDR3 is 13 amino acids. Trimming cost V 5 bases and J 6 bases; bases outside gene matches: 5. In germline, CDR1 is SGHTA, CDR2 FQGTGA. This chain's CDR3 is CASSAGLLDTQYF. The CDR3 region has the DNA TGTGCCAGCAGCGCGGGACTACTGGATACGCAGTATTTT.

This chain connects TRBV21-1 to TRBJ2-1. TRBV21-1 is a known pseudogene. The CDR3 has 17 residues. CDR3 residues: CASSKGRRGWAYNEQFF. The CDR3 DNA reads as TGTGCCAGCAGCAAAGGACGTCGGGGATGGGCCTACAATGAGCAGTTCTTC.

This chain connects TRBV7-6 to TRBJ2-3; the D call may be TRBD1 or TRBD2 (6 bases each). CDR1 and CDR2 from the germline V gene are SGHVS and FNYEAQ. There are 16 residues in the CDR3. Between the trimmed V and J ends, which lost 7 bases and 3 bases, there was a span of 20 bases. CDR3 protein: CASILRGGRTTDTQYF. In nucleotides, the CDR3 is TGTGCCAGCATCCTTAGAGGGGGGAGAACGACAGATACGCAGTATTTT.

This clonotype has more than one count but fewer than ten. The J gene is TRBJ2-7, the V gene TRBV20-1, with 12 positions matching TRBD2. From germline, CDR1 is DFQATT and CDR2 SNEGSKA (reference sequence). The junction had 5 bases not matched to a gene; V was cut back by 0 bases and J by 5 bases. The CDR3 sequence is 15 residues long. The CDR3 coding sequence is TGCAGTGCTAGAGATCAACGACTAGCGGGAGACGAGCAGTACTTC. Translation: CSARDQRLAGDEQYF.

This clonotype was recorded at least ten times. J is TRBJ2-7 and V is TRBV5-4, with TRBD2 matching over 7 bases. J was trimmed by 5 bases and V by 4 bases; bases with no gene match: 9. The germline V gene has CDR1 SGHNT and CDR2 YYREEE (reference sequence). There are 14 residues in the CDR3. CDR3 nucleotide sequence: TGTGCCAGCAGCCCGAATCCGACTAGCCACGAGCAGTACTTC. The encoded protein is CASSPNPTSHEQYF.

The chain employs TRBV5-1 and TRBJ1-1, with a possible D match to TRBD1 (6 bases). Germline values: CDR1 SGHRS, CDR2 YFSETQ. This CDR3 region has 14 residues. Trimming stripped 4 bases from V and 0 bases from J, with 10 bases between. The CDR3 nucleotides read TGCGCCAGCAGCCGGGACACAATGAACACTGAAGCTTTCTTT. It specifies CASSRDTMNTEAFF.

This clonotype was seen ten or more times. The gene calls are TRBV6-1 and TRBJ2-1, with D hard to call. CDR3 length equals 13 residues. The germline CDR1 and CDR2 sequences are MNHNS and SASEGT. V shed 4 bases and J shed 6 bases, with 10 bases lying between them. The CDR3 here is CASSVGQRNEQFF. The CDR3 nucleotides are TGTGCCAGCAGTGTAGGCCAGCGCAATGAGCAGTTCTTC.

The chain has TRBV5-5 and TRBJ1-5; D call uncertain. The ends were cut back, 1 base at V and 3 bases at J, with 5 bases in the middle. This CDR3 spans 13 amino acids. Germline CDR1 and CDR2: SGHKS and YYEKEE (reference sequence). CDR3 in amino acids: CASSLFVNQPQHF. Written as DNA, the CDR3 is TGTGCCAGCAGCTTGTTTGTCAATCAGCCCCAGCATTTT.

This clonotype was seen at least ten times. Here the CDR3 DNA reads TGCGCCAGCAGTGAGTCGGATAGGTCCGGTACGCAGTATTTT. This translates into CASSESDRSGTQYF. V and J are TRBV10-1 and TRBJ2-3; D not resolved. Trimming cost V 0 bases and J 8 bases, with 12 bases left between them. The CDR3 sequence is 14 residues long. Germline-derived CDR1 and CDR2 are WNHNN and SYGVQD (reference sequence).

This clonotype has a count of ten or more. V is TRBV11-2 and J is TRBJ1-1, with D tentatively TRBD1 (6 bases). The CDR3 totals 15 residues. CDR1 is SGHAT, CDR2 FQNNGV, per germline. Trimming pared 4 bases from V and 0 bases from J, leaving 12 bases between. CDR3 loop: CASSWLDSVNTEAFF. The CDR3 coding sequence is TGTGCCAGCAGCTGGCTGGACAGTGTGAACACTGAAGCTTTCTTT. The full variable domain, completed using reference TRBV11-2 and TRBJ1-1, is EAGVAQSPRYKIIEKRQSVAFWCNPISGHATLYWYQQILGQGPKLLIQFQNNGVVDDSQLPKDRFSAERLKGVDSTLKIQPAKLEDSAVYLCASSWLDSVNTEAFFGQGTRLTVV.

The CDR3 is CASDQEDTEAFF. CDR3 in DNA: TGTGCCAGTGACCAAGAGGACACTGAAGCTTTCTTT. The genes are TRBV6-1 and TRBJ1-1; D is ambiguous. Trimming left V 9 bases short and J 3 bases short, with 11 bases between. Germline loops: CDR1 MNHNS, CDR2 SASEGT. The CDR3 runs 12 residues.

Only a few counts were recorded for this clonotype. The V and J genes are TRBV5-4 and TRBJ1-2; D not resolved. This CDR3 comprises 14 residues. Germline V CDR1 and CDR2: SGHNT, YYREEE (reference sequence). Trimming stripped 2 bases from V and 1 base from J, with 9 bases between. The CDR3 sequence: CASSFARINYGYTF. The CDR3, as DNA: TGTGCCAGCAGCTTTGCCCGGATTAACTATGGCTACACCTTC. The full variable domain, completed using reference TRBV5-4 and TRBJ1-2, is ETGVTQSPTHLIKTRGQQVTLRCSSQSGHNTVSWYQQALGQGPQFIFQYYREEENGRGNFPPRFSGLQFPNYSSELNVNALELDDSALYLCASSFARINYGYTFGSGTRLTVV.

This clonotype was observed a few times. The chain couples TRBV4-1 to TRBJ2-2; tentatively, D is TRBD1 or TRBD2 (5 bases each). The germline CDR1 and CDR2 sequences are MGHRA and YSYEKL. The CDR3 runs to 16 residues. The V end was cut by 0 bases, the J end by 8 bases, with 16 bases between. Here the CDR3 DNA reads TGCGCCAGCAGCCAAGATCCGGGGCTAGATCATGGGGAGCTGTTTTTT. Protein product: CASSQDPGLDHGELFF.

The chain links TRBV11-3 to TRBJ2-5, with TRBD1 as a possible D gene (6 bases). Trimming removed 2 bases at V and 4 bases at J, with 14 bases between. Germline-derived CDR1 and CDR2 are SGHNT and YENEEA. CDR3 length: 15 residues. The CDR3 sequence: CASSLRQGLVETQYF. CDR3 in DNA: TGTGCCAGCAGCTTACGGCAGGGGTTGGTAGAGACCCAGTACTTC.